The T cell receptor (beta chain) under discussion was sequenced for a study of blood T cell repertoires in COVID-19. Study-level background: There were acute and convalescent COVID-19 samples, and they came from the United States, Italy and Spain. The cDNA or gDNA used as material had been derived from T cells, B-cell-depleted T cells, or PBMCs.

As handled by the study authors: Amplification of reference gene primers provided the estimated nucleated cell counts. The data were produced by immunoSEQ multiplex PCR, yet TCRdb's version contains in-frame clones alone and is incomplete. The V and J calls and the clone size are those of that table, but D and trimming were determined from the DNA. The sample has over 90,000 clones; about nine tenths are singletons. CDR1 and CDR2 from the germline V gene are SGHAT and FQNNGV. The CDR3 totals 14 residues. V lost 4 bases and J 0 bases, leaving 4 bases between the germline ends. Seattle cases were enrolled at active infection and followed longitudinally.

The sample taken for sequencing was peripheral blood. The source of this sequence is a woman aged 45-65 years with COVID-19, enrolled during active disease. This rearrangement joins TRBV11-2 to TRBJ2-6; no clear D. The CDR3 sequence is CASSSVSGANVLTF. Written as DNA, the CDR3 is TGTGCCAGCAGCTCGGTCTCTGGGGCCAACGTCCTGACTTTC.